This TCR beta chain was documented in a study of control samples from healthy donors and cancer patients. Clones were read by immunoSEQ multiplex PCR, and TCRdb kept only the in-frame ones, dropping some. Among some 120,000 clones listed, approximately 92% were seen once. Germline trimming cut 0 bases from V and 0 bases from J; bases unmatched to any gene: 1. Germline lookup yields CDR1 SQVTM and CDR2 ANQGSEA. This CDR3 contains 15 residues. The sequence derives from a man aged 80 or over with head and neck cancer. The gene calls are TRBV29-1 and TRBJ2-7, with 11 bases fitting TRBD1. The source material was PBMCs. CDR3 in DNA: TGCAGCGTTGAAGAAGGGACAGGGGGCTCCTACGAGCAGTACTTC. Its protein is CSVEEGTGGSYEQYF.